This T cell receptor beta chain derives from a study of identical twins. Study-level points and caveats: The abundant beta clonotypes from cord blood had fewer insertions, and memory repertoires had none of this. Excess twin sharing in beta out-of-frame sequences was weaker.

This clonotype was detected a few times. The antigen is not known. TCRdb reprocessed the 5' RACE reads with MiXCR, giving one entry per CDR3 protein. The sample has 300,000 or so distinct CDR3 sequences, just under 9.5% seen once. This CDR3 has 10 amino acids. Germline values: CDR1 DFQATT, CDR2 SNEGSKA (reference sequence). V shed 5 bases and J shed 3 bases, with 2 bases lying between them. The same sample was also studied in work on yellow fever vaccine responses in identical twins.

Sequencing was done on a sample of CD8+ T cells sorted from blood. The TCR comes from a woman between 18 and 29 years old in good health. This chain uses TRBV20-1 with TRBJ2-1; D is ambiguous. The CDR3 loop is CSAYYNEQFF. CDR3 DNA sequence: TGCAGTGCTTACTACAATGAGCAGTTCTTC.